These 27 T cell receptor beta chains came from one sample sequenced in a study of vaccination and CD4 T cells after COVID-19. Sequencing of DNA taken from cultured CD4+ T cells relied on the Oncomine TCR Beta short-read assay. TCRdb reprocessed the PCR reads via MiXCR and lists one record per CDR3 protein. The sample lists about 12,000 distinct CDR3 sequences; less than 80% were seen once. These receptors have no identified antigens. Described treatment: 10-day PBMC culture with coronavirus spike peptide pools or control peptides (ViraFEST assay). The sample in question was CD4+ T cells from blood, cultured in vitro, obtained before SARS-CoV-2 vaccination. The receptors here all came from a human donor who had recovered from COVID-19.

V usage is TRBV19 and J usage is TRBJ2-1, with 7 bases lining up with TRBD2. The CDR3 is 15 amino acids. Germline CDR1 is LNHDA and CDR2 is SQIVND (reference sequence). V lost 5 bases and J lost 5; bases outside the gene matches: 9. The CDR3: CASSSLAVPHNEQFF. CDR3 nucleotides: TGTGCCAGTAGTTCTCTAGCGGTGCCCCACAATGAGCAGTTCTTC.

In this sample, this clonotype is large. This chain joins TRBV6-2 or TRBV6-3 and TRBJ1-2, with 8 bases that match TRBD1. J lost 3 bases, V lost 5 bases, and 11 bases had no gene match. This CDR3 spans 16 amino acids. CDR1 is MNHEY, CDR2 SVGEGT, per germline. As DNA, the CDR3 is TGTGCCAGCAGTACCGGACAGGGACTTAGGGACTATGGCTACACCTTC. Translated: CASSTGQGLRDYGYTF.

The chain is built from TRBV20-1 and TRBJ1-5; 8 nucleotides agree with TRBD1. The trim removed 7 bases at V and 3 bases at J, leaving 11 bases unmatched. CDR3 length: 15 amino acids. CDR1 is DFQATT and CDR2 is SNEGSKA in the germline V gene (reference sequence). CDR3 sequence (DNA): TGCAGTGTGACGATCGGACAGGGCGACAATCAGCCCCAGCATTTT. Translation gives CSVTIGQGDNQPQHF.

The sample holds one count of this clonotype. The CDR3 DNA sequence: TGCGCCAGCAGCCCCTCCGGGCTAGCGGGAGGGCAGTATTTT. Its protein is CASSPSGLAGGQYF. V usage is TRBV4-3 and J usage is TRBJ2-3, with 11 bases that match TRBD2. This CDR3 is 14 amino acids long. Trimming cost V 4 bases and J 11 bases; bases outside gene matches: 8. Germline-derived CDR1 and CDR2 are LGHNA and YSLEER.

This sequence joins TRBV30 and TRBJ2-1, with 8 bases that match TRBD1. V lost 5 bases, J lost 13 bases, and 13 bases stayed unmatched. Germline-derived CDR1 and CDR2 are GTSNPN and SVGIG (reference sequence). The CDR3 is made up of 13 amino acids. CDR3 sequence: CAWGRGPPGLQFF. Written as DNA, the CDR3 is TGTGCCTGGGGCAGGGGGCCCCCCGGCCTCCAGTTCTTC.

V gene TRBV2 combines with J gene TRBJ1-6; the D is unclear. Germline V gives CDR1 SNHLY, CDR2 FYNNEI. Trimming stripped 6 bases from V and 12 bases from J, with 12 bases between. The CDR3 is 12 amino acids. The CDR3: CASRSPWGPLHF. The CDR3 DNA is TGTGCCAGCAGGTCCCCCTGGGGACCCCTCCACTTT.

The V and J genes are TRBV10-3 and TRBJ1-5; maybe TRBD1 (6 bases). CDR3 size: 13 residues. Germline V gene sequence: CDR1 ENHRY, CDR2 SYGVKD. V was clipped by 6 bases and J by 7 bases, with 13 bases between them. CDR3 sequence (DNA): TGTGCCATCAGCTCACAGCAGGGGCAGCCCCAGCATTTT. Amino acids: CAISSQQGQPQHF.

This chain uses TRBV6-2 or TRBV6-3 with TRBJ2-5; TRBD2 matches at 9 bases. Germline V gives CDR1 MNHEY, CDR2 SVGEGT. V shed 6 bases and J 5 bases; nucleotides not matched to a gene: 16. This CDR3 is 17 amino acids long. The CDR3 loop is CASRPLVSSGSWETQYF. CDR3 bases: TGTGCCAGCAGGCCACTCGTTAGTAGCGGGAGTTGGGAGACCCAGTACTTC.

In nucleotides, the CDR3 is TGTGCCAGCAGCCTGGAGAATGAGCAGTTCTTC. Its protein is CASSLENEQFF. The chain carries TRBV6-1 and TRBJ2-1, with D unclear. Germline V CDR1 and CDR2: MNHNS, SASEGT. V was clipped by 6 bases and J by 7 bases, with 7 bases between them. The CDR3 loop spans 11 amino acids.

The DNA for the CDR3 is TGTGCCAGCTCACCAAGGCAGGAGGGGAAAAACATTCAGTACTTC. This encodes CASSPRQEGKNIQYF. The chain has TRBV18 and TRBJ2-4, with D tentatively TRBD2 (6 bases). V was shortened by 2 bases and J by 4 bases, with 12 bases between the two germline ends. CDR1 and CDR2 (germline): KGHSH, LQKENI. The CDR3 is 15 residues long.

This chain joins TRBV28 and TRBJ1-5, with D maybe TRBD1 (6 bases). V gave up 5 bases and J gave up 2 bases, with 16 bases separating them. The CDR3 has 16 amino acids. Germline V lookup: CDR1 MDHEN, CDR2 SYDVKM. The CDR3 sequence is CASSGGHPLRNQPQHF. DNA of the CDR3: TGTGCCAGCAGTGGGGGACATCCGCTCCGCAATCAGCCCCAGCATTTT.

V gene TRBV6-1 combines with J gene TRBJ1-5, with D unresolved. The germline CDR1 and CDR2 sequences are MNHNS and SASEGT. Trimming pared 6 bases from V and 2 bases from J, leaving 11 bases between. This CDR3 spans 14 amino acids. The CDR3 loop reads CASRRTNGNQPQHF. CDR3 DNA sequence: TGTGCCAGCAGACGGACTAACGGCAATCAGCCCCAGCATTTT.

The gene calls are TRBV6-1 and TRBJ2-5, with 8 nucleotides matching TRBD1. The CDR3 sequence is 15 residues long. CDR1 is MNHNS and CDR2 is SASEGT in the germline V gene. V lost 6 bases, J lost 4 bases, and 10 bases stayed unmatched. The CDR3 region is CASRWTGSGRETQYF. As DNA, the CDR3 is TGTGCCAGCAGGTGGACAGGGTCTGGCAGAGAGACCCAGTACTTC.

J is TRBJ2-1 and V is TRBV20-1; D is perhaps TRBD2 (6 bases). The CDR3 is 16 amino acids. The V and J ends lost 3 bases and 3 bases respectively, with 18 bases between them. Germline CDR1 reads DFQATT; CDR2 reads SNEGSKA (reference sequence). CDR3 sequence: CSARGSRTGVYNEQFF. The DNA of the CDR3 is TGCAGTGCTAGGGGATCGCGAACGGGGGTCTACAATGAGCAGTTCTTC.

This clonotype turned up a few times. The chain links TRBV6-4 to TRBJ2-2; 9 nucleotides agree with TRBD1. Trimming removed 3 bases from V and 4 bases from J; junction bases left unmatched: 0. The CDR3 runs 14 residues. Per germline, CDR1 MRHNA and CDR2 SNTAGT. This chain's CDR3 is CASSEGQGTGELFF. The CDR3 region has the DNA TGTGCCAGCAGTGAGGGACAGGGCACCGGGGAGCTGTTTTTT.

V gene TRBV4-1 combines with J gene TRBJ2-2, with TRBD2 identical over 9 bases. V lost 3 bases and J lost 2; bases outside the gene matches: 4. Germline CDR1 MGHRA, CDR2 YSYEKL. This CDR3 contains 16 residues. This CDR3 is CASSQRGGPNTGELFF. CDR3 coding DNA: TGCGCCAGCAGCCAGCGGGGGGGCCCAAACACCGGGGAGCTGTTTTTT.

The chain couples TRBV19 to TRBJ1-1; D call uncertain. The germline V gene encodes CDR1 LNHDA and CDR2 SQIVND (reference sequence). The CDR3 covers 13 residues. V lost 5 bases to trimming and J lost 1 base, with 8 bases between them. CDR3 in amino acids: CASSDNPNTEAFF. The CDR3 nucleotides are TGTGCCAGTAGTGACAACCCGAACACTGAAGCTTTCTTT.

This sequence joins TRBV24-1 and TRBJ2-3, with 9 bases matching TRBD1. The end of the DNA fits TRBJ1-5 better, so the J call may be wrong. This CDR3 is built from 16 residues. Germline-derived CDR1 and CDR2 are KGHDR and SFDVKD. CDR3 region: CATSDPGTGRTDTQHF. For the CDR3, the DNA is TGTGCCACCAGTGATCCTGGGACAGGGCGAACAGATACGCAGCATTTT.

The chain has TRBV5-1 and TRBJ1-2; D is possibly TRBD1 (6 bases). The CDR3 is 14 amino acids. Per germline, CDR1 SGHRS and CDR2 YFSETQ. Trimming left V 1 base short and J 8 bases short, with 15 bases between. CDR3 nucleotides: TGCGCCAGCAGCTTGTCAGGGGCGGTGAGCGGCTACACCTTC. This sequence encodes CASSLSGAVSGYTF.

The chain employs TRBV24-1 and TRBJ1-6; no reliable D call. The CDR3 spans 14 residues. Trimming shortened V by 5 bases and J by 14 bases, and 18 bases separated the two germline ends. The germline CDR1 and CDR2 sequences are KGHDR and SFDVKD. This CDR3 reads CATSGPPDPTALHF. CDR3 in DNA: TGTGCCACCAGTGGTCCCCCGGACCCGACGGCCCTCCACTTT.

The chain links TRBV7-2 to TRBJ2-3; D uncertain. The CDR3 consists of 15 residues. The V and J ends lost 5 bases and 2 bases respectively, with 14 bases between them. CDR1 and CDR2 (germline): SGHTA, FQGNSA. CDR3 sequence: CASSRSVSPTDTQYF. CDR3 DNA sequence: TGTGCCAGCAGCCGCTCGGTTTCTCCCACAGATACGCAGTATTTT.

This clonotype was seen only a few times. The chain links TRBV27 to TRBJ1-2, with a weak D call TRBD1 (5 bases). The V end was cut by 5 bases, the J end by 5 bases, with 18 bases between. There are 15 residues in the CDR3. CDR1 and CDR2 (germline): MNHEY, SMNVEV (reference sequence). As DNA, the CDR3 is TGTGCCAGCAGTCCGTCGGGACGGCAATCTTATGGCTACACCTTC. This translates into CASSPSGRQSYGYTF.

The chain recombines TRBV20-1 with TRBJ1-4; maybe TRBD1 (6 bases). Trimming stripped 3 bases from V and 7 bases from J, with 15 bases between. The CDR3 covers 14 residues. Per germline, CDR1 DFQATT and CDR2 SNEGSKA (reference sequence). The CDR3 region is CSARDSRGFEKLFF. CDR3 DNA: TGCAGTGCTAGGGACAGTCGCGGGTTTGAAAAACTGTTTTTT.

This chain joins TRBV2 and TRBJ2-7; the match to TRBD2 covers 12 bases. V lost 0 bases, J lost 6 bases, and 3 bases stayed unmatched. The CDR3 is made up of 15 amino acids. Germline loops: CDR1 SNHLY, CDR2 FYNNEI. The CDR3 nucleotides are TGTGCCAGCAGTGAAGCGACTAGCGGGAGAGGCGAGCAGTACTTC. Residues: CASSEATSGRGEQYF.

V is TRBV7-2 and J is TRBJ2-5, with D perhaps matching TRBD2 (5 bases). Trimming cost V 5 bases and J 2 bases, with 9 bases left between them. Germline V gene data show CDR1 as SGHTA and CDR2 as FQGNSA. The CDR3 loop spans 13 amino acids. Here the CDR3 DNA reads TGTGCCAGCAGCCCGGGGATTCAAGAGACCCAGTACTTC. Its translation is CASSPGIQETQYF.

The genes are TRBV20-1 and TRBJ2-1, with D possibly matching TRBD1 (6 bases). The ends were cut back, 6 bases at V and 3 bases at J, with 18 bases in the middle. This CDR3 contains 15 residues. Germline loops: CDR1 DFQATT, CDR2 SNEGSKA (reference sequence). The CDR3 nucleotides read TGCAGTGCGCCGACCGGGACACGACTCTACAATGAGCAGTTCTTC. Translation: CSAPTGTRLYNEQFF.

V usage is TRBV7-3 and J usage is TRBJ2-5, with unresolved D. CDR3 length equals 13 residues. Germline CDR1 and CDR2: SGHTA and FQGTGA. V was trimmed by 1 base and J by 5 bases, leaving 8 bases between them. CDR3 DNA: TGTGCCAGCAGCTTAAGGATGGGGGAGACCCAGTACTTC. Translated: CASSLRMGETQYF.